This T cell receptor beta chain was sequenced in a study of technical replicates of blood from a handful of donors. CDR3 length: 14 amino acids. In germline, CDR1 is SGDLS, CDR2 YYNGEE. The V end was cut by 4 bases, the J end by 4 bases, with 14 bases between. Clones were read by immunoSEQ multiplex PCR, and TCRdb kept only the in-frame ones, dropping some. The sample records 100,000 or so clones, 90% to 96% being singletons. The chain is built from TRBV9 and TRBJ1-1; TRBD1 might be the D (5 bases). Sequencing was performed on T cells isolated from PBMCs. This TCR came from a human donor in good health. The CDR3 sequence: CASSPPGGGTEAFF. CDR3 DNA sequence: TGTGCCAGCAGCCCCCCTGGCGGGGGCACTGAAGCTTTCTTT.